These 8 T cell receptor beta chains share one sample of origin, sequenced in a study of blood T cell repertoires in COVID-19. The protocol was immunoSEQ multiplex PCR, while the TCRdb copy is restricted to in-frame clones and leaves out a portion. The sample shows 200,000 to 250,000 clones, roughly 84% of them seen only once. Sequencing was done on a sample of peripheral blood. The receptors shown here come from an older woman who had recovered from COVID-19.

J is TRBJ2-5 and V is TRBV7-2, with 10 nucleotides matching TRBD2. V lost 5 bases and J lost 1; bases outside the gene matches: 4. Germline V gives CDR1 SGHTA, CDR2 FQGNSA. There are 15 residues in the CDR3. The CDR3 sequence: CASSPIAGGQETQYF. CDR3 nucleotide sequence: TGTGCCAGCAGCCCGATAGCGGGGGGCCAAGAGACCCAGTACTTC.

J is TRBJ1-1 and V is TRBV2; TRBD1 might be the D (6 bases). The CDR3 consists of 14 residues. Germline V gene sequence: CDR1 SNHLY, CDR2 FYNNEI. The V end lost 5 bases, the J end lost 4 bases, and 14 bases lay between the germline ends. CDR3 residues: CASSLQGRGTEAFF. The CDR3 DNA reads as TGTGCCAGCAGTCTACAGGGTAGGGGCACTGAAGCTTTCTTT.

The V call is TRBV19, the J call TRBJ1-4; D may be TRBD1 (6 bases). Germline CDR1 LNHDA, CDR2 SQIVND (reference sequence). The CDR3 loop spans 14 amino acids. V was clipped by 7 bases and J by 8 bases, with 17 bases between them. The CDR3 sequence is CASTQGGAREKLFF. CDR3 DNA: TGTGCCAGTACTCAAGGGGGGGCCCGAGAAAAACTGTTTTTT.

The V and J genes are TRBV4-2 and TRBJ1-1, with a possible D match to TRBD1 (6 bases). This CDR3 is 17 amino acids long. Trimming shortened V by 0 bases and J by 1 base, and 15 bases separated the two germline ends. Germline CDR1 is LGHNA and CDR2 is YNFKEQ. The CDR3 coding sequence is TGTGCCAGCAGCCAAGATTGGGGGGGGCGGTCGAACACTGAAGCTTTCTTT. Translating gives CASSQDWGGRSNTEAFF.

The chain uses TRBV19 and TRBJ1-6; 9 nucleotides agree with TRBD1. CDR3 length equals 16 residues. Germline V gene lookup returns CDR1 LNHDA and CDR2 SQIVND (reference sequence). V dropped 5 bases and J dropped 12; count of bases not matched to a gene: 14. CDR3 region: CASSLTPAGQGGPLHF. In DNA form, the CDR3 reads TGTGCCAGTAGTCTAACCCCAGCGGGACAGGGAGGACCCCTCCACTTT.

CDR3 sequence: CASSLVAIGEVQETQYF. The CDR3 DNA reads TGCGCCAGCAGCTTGGTGGCTATAGGGGAGGTACAAGAGACCCAGTACTTC. The J gene is TRBJ2-5, the V gene TRBV5-1, with D perhaps TRBD2 (6 bases). Per germline, CDR1 SGHRS and CDR2 YFSETQ. The CDR3 runs to 17 residues. Between the trimmed V and J ends, which lost 0 bases and 2 bases, there was a span of 17 bases. Together with reference TRBV5-1 and TRBJ2-5, the CDR3 gives the full variable domain: KAGVTQTPRYLIKTRGQQVTLSCSPISGHRSVSWYQQTPGQGLQFLFEYFSETQRNKGNFPGRFSGRQFSNSRSEMNVSTLELGDSALYLCASSLVAIGEVQETQYFGPGTRLLVL.

This clone appeared a few times. V and J are TRBV3-1 (or the pseudogene TRBV3-2) and TRBJ1-2; weak D call: TRBD1 (6 bases). The CDR3 is made up of 16 amino acids. Deletions cut 4 bases from V and 0 bases from J, with 15 bases between. Germline V gene lookup returns CDR1 LGHDT and CDR2 YNNKEL (reference sequence). The DNA of the CDR3 is TGTGCCAGCAGCCTAAATCAGGGGCCGACTAACTATGGCTACACCTTC. Translating it yields CASSLNQGPTNYGYTF.

The rearrangement links TRBV3-1 (or the pseudogene TRBV3-2) to TRBJ2-5, with unresolved D. V was cut by 2 bases and J by 2 bases, with 3 bases left in between. The CDR3 spans 12 residues. Germline lookup yields CDR1 LGHDT and CDR2 YNNKEL (reference sequence). The CDR3, as DNA: TGTGCCAGCAGCCAACAACAAGAGACCCAGTACTTC. It is translated as CASSQQQETQYF.